The rows below give T cell receptor beta chains drawn from one sample of a study of shared clonotypes between healthy human individuals. Only in-frame clones appear in the TCRdb table, and some are missing; sequencing was by immunoSEQ multiplex PCR. The table has more than 400,000 clones, 65% to 85% seen once; the top ten hold roughly 13%. Sequenced: PBMCs. The receptors originated from a woman aged 40 to 50 in good health. Some clones in this sample may be carry-over from other donors' samples. The conserved cysteine and the conserved F or W are not part of the CDR3 here. D genes are given only for firm matches. Some rows mark clone size as missing; the rest say once, few, many or name a class of expanded clone.

cdr3_length	d_call	v_call	j_call	clone_size	cdr3_aa
13	NA	TRBV27	TRBJ1-5	NA	ASRLRGAGNQPQH
12	NA	TRBV7-2	TRBJ1-1	NA	ASSFGGRRTEAF
12	TRBD1	TRBV27	TRBJ1-2	NA	ASSADREVYGYT
9	NA	TRBV20-1	TRBJ2-1	few	SANRLGEQF
13	NA	TRBV15	TRBJ1-1	many	ATSREAGPGTEAF
13	NA	TRBV7-2	TRBJ2-7	NA	ASSYRGGGINEQY
12	TRBD2	TRBV5-6	TRBJ2-2	NA	ASSFPLAGEELF
13	TRBD1	TRBV25-1	TRBJ2-5	NA	ASSELGTGQETQY
13	TRBD1	TRBV2	TRBJ2-5	NA	ASREMDRGQETQY
13	NA	TRBV9	TRBJ1-2	NA	ASSVDSYSNYGYT
16	NA	TRBV7-8	TRBJ2-1	NA	ASSLALGRQAVGNEQF
14	TRBD1	TRBV2	TRBJ1-5	NA	ASNRDRAISNQPQH
12	NA	TRBV11-2	TRBJ2-1	NA	ASSLVSDVHEQF
11	NA	TRBV7-6	TRBJ1-5	NA	ASSLSDNQPQH
12	NA	TRBV5-1	TRBJ2-2	NA	ASSLGHNTGELF
14	TRBD2	TRBV28	TRBJ2-7	few	ASSLSSGLAGRRCS
12	NA	TRBV5-4	TRBJ1-5	NA	ATNGAYSNQPQH
11	NA	TRBV4-3	NA	many	ASSQGGYYEQY
17	TRBD1	TRBV30	TRBJ2-7	NA	AWNTFRYKKQGAAYEQY
15	NA	TRBV7-9	TRBJ2-5	NA	ASSLGWELPRLRTQY
15	TRBD2	TRBV4-1	TRBJ2-3	NA	ASSQDFASGSTDTQY
14	TRBD2	TRBV28	TRBJ2-5	many	ASSFLAGSGRETQY
15	NA	TRBV7-2	TRBJ2-2	few	ASSRLSGGLVTGELF
14	TRBD1	TRBV7-9	TRBJ2-3	few	ASSLVQGAHTDTQY
13	TRBD1	TRBV7-9	TRBJ2-7	NA	ASSLKAGGSYEQY
12	TRBD2	TRBV11-2	TRBJ2-7	NA	ASSLTSGRSEQY
12	TRBD1	TRBV29-1	TRBJ2-3	NA	SVPQGASTDTQY
13	NA	TRBV5-1	TRBJ2-3	few	ASSLEVGLTDTQY
18	TRBD1	TRBV4-2	TRBJ1-2	NA	ASSQEWTGTGASTNYGYT
12	NA	TRBV29-1	TRBJ2-5	NA	SAPVAGLEETQY
11	NA	TRBV2	TRBJ2-1	NA	ASCISSYNEQF
12	TRBD1	TRBV14	TRBJ2-2	NA	ASSQTGPTGELF